The clone carrying this TCR beta chain was observed once. As yet, its antigen is unknown. At one of its ends the junction is not consistent with the germline gene, which may arise from a read error. The same CDR3 also results from other DNA sequences found in this sample. This specimen belongs to a study of cytomegalovirus exposure and HLA in healthy donors. Overall study findings and caveats: Fewer than 200 TCR beta chains were listed as cytomegalovirus-associated.

PCR was performed using 60 Vbeta and 13 Jbeta primers. Original data processing: It was a later analysis that counted 75 million to 90 million unique TCR beta chains, of which roughly 10 million were shared. The assay was immunoSEQ multiplex PCR, and TCRdb's table has in-frame clones only and misses some. V, J and clone size reflect that table, while D and trimming were determined from the DNA. The sample holds some 120,000 clones, 75% seen once. This CDR3 contains 13 residues. Germline loops: CDR1 SQVTM, CDR2 ANQGSEA. This sequence joins TRBV29-1 and TRBJ2-6; possible D gene TRBD1, 5 bases. The TCR was taken from a woman in her thirties or forties in good health and CMV-seropositive. Source material: PBMCs. The CDR3 nucleotides are TGCAGCGTTGCAGGTCCTGGGGCCAACGTCCTGACCTTC. This codes for CSVAGPGANVLTF.